What follows is one T cell receptor beta chain and its context. No antigen is known for it. CDR1 is MGHRA and CDR2 is YSYEKL in the germline V gene. There are 14 residues in the CDR3. Deletions cut 0 bases from V and 3 bases from J, with 7 bases between. The primer mix had 60 Vbeta and 13 Jbeta primers. This table comes from immunoSEQ multiplex PCR, and its TCRdb copy is limited to in-frame clones, with some not included. Among about 26,000 clones listed, approximately 70% were seen once. These data belong to a study of cytomegalovirus exposure and HLA in healthy donors. Whole-study findings and limits: Later, TCR association rates were found to vary by HLA locus, highest for DRB1 and lowest for HLA-C. Most TCR sequences showed up rarely, but some public TCRs showed up in many donors.

The chain recombines TRBV4-1 with TRBJ2-3; D is perhaps TRBD1 (6 bases). The source material was PBMCs. The source of this sequence is a woman aged 50 to 60 in good health and CMV-seronegative. As DNA, the CDR3 is TGCGCCAGCAGCCAAGACAGGGGAACAGATACGCAGTATTTT. It encodes CASSQDRGTDTQYF.